This passage covers 28 T cell receptor beta chains from one sample sequenced in a study of early stage breast cancer tumors. Measured with immunoSEQ multiplex PCR; TCRdb has only the in-frame clones, and not every one. The sample lists over 45,000 clones, 83% occurring once. The source material was blood. These receptors were collected from a person between 50 and 60 years old with breast cancer.

The chain is built from TRBV7-2 and TRBJ2-5; D possibly corresponds to TRBD2 (7 bases). The germline V gene encodes CDR1 SGHTA and CDR2 FQGNSA. This CDR3 spans 15 amino acids. V gave up 5 bases and J gave up 5 bases, with 18 bases separating them. The CDR3 nucleotides read TGTGCCAGCAGCGAGGGGGGGAGGGCCGCGGAGACCCAGTACTTC. Its protein product is CASSEGGRAAETQYF.

The rearrangement joins TRBV11-2 to TRBJ2-7; TRBD2 agrees at 9 bases. Germline V CDR1 and CDR2: SGHAT, FQNNGV. This CDR3 has 17 amino acids. V gave up 5 bases and J gave up 5 bases; unmatched junction bases: 16. CDR3 in DNA: TGTGCCAGCAGCCCCCCCCCGGCGAGCGGGAGGATCCACGAGCAGTACTTC. This codes for CASSPPPASGRIHEQYF.

The rearrangement joins TRBV7-8 to TRBJ2-2, with D unclear. V was trimmed by 5 bases and J by 5 bases, leaving 12 bases between them. Germline lookup yields CDR1 SGHVS and CDR2 FQNEAQ. The CDR3 has 14 amino acids. CDR3 residues: CASSARLGTGELFF. In DNA form, the CDR3 reads TGTGCCAGCAGCGCCCGCCTGGGGACCGGGGAGCTGTTTTTT.

The V gene is TRBV7-2, the J gene TRBJ2-2, with 9 nucleotides matching TRBD2. Germline CDR1 and CDR2: SGHTA and FQGNSA. The CDR3 sequence is 18 residues long. The V segment lost 5 bases and the J segment 0 bases; nucleotides outside the gene matches: 10. CDR3: CASSRWSSGASNTGELFF. For the CDR3, the DNA is TGTGCCAGCAGCAGATGGTCTAGCGGGGCCTCGAACACCGGGGAGCTGTTTTTT. Variable domain in full (rest from reference TRBV7-2 and TRBJ2-2): GAGVSQSPSNKVTEKGKDVELRCDPISGHTALYWYRQSLGQGLEFLIYFQGNSAPDKSGLPSDRFSAERTGGSVSTLTIQRTQQEDSAVYLCASSRWSSGASNTGELFFGEGSRLTVL.

This clone was counted once. The rearrangement uses TRBV6-5 and TRBJ2-2, with D perhaps TRBD1 or TRBD2 (6 bases each). CDR1 is MNHEY and CDR2 is SVGAGI in the germline V gene. Trimming stripped 0 bases from V and 6 bases from J, with 8 bases between. The CDR3 has 14 amino acids. CDR3 amino acids: CASSYSGGSGELFF. The CDR3 DNA reads TGTGCCAGCAGTTACTCGGGGGGCTCCGGGGAGCTGTTTTTT.

V usage is TRBV7-9 and J usage is TRBJ2-5, with TRBD1 matching over 9 bases. With V trimmed by 4 bases and J by 5 bases, 11 bases remained unmatched. Germline V gives CDR1 SEHNR, CDR2 FQNEAQ (reference sequence). The CDR3 has 16 amino acids. CDR3 protein: CASSSSQGADWETQYF. The CDR3 nucleotides are TGTGCCAGCAGCTCCTCACAGGGGGCGGATTGGGAGACCCAGTACTTC. Full variable domain (remainder filled in from reference TRBV7-9 and TRBJ2-5): DTGVSQNPRHKITKRGQNVTFRCDPISEHNRLYWYRQTLGQGPEFLTYFQNEAQLEKSRLLSDRFSAERPKGSFSTLEIQRTEQGDSAMYLCASSSSQGADWETQYFGPGTRLLVL.

The rearrangement joins TRBV7-9 to TRBJ2-3; a possible D gene is TRBD2 (5 bases). The V gene lost 2 bases and the J gene lost 0 bases, with 9 bases spanning the gap. The germline V gene encodes CDR1 SEHNR and CDR2 FQNEAQ (reference sequence). The CDR3 has 15 amino acids. CDR3 loop: CASSLLSSSTDTQYF. The CDR3 coding sequence is TGTGCCAGCAGCTTATTATCTAGCAGCACAGATACGCAGTATTTT.

About this clone itself: Sequence at one end of the junction differs from germline and may be a read error. V gene TRBV7-7 combines with J gene TRBJ2-1, with TRBD2 matching over 11 bases. The CDR3 runs 15 residues. Germline V lookup: CDR1 SSHAT, CDR2 FNYEAQ (reference sequence). The DNA for the CDR3 is TGTGCTAGCAGCCCCCGTAGCGGGAGGGCCAATGAGCAGTTCTTC. This sequence encodes CASSPRSGRANEQFF.

The chain uses TRBV2 and TRBJ2-7; tentative D call: TRBD1 (5 bases). The CDR3 is made up of 16 amino acids. Between the trimmed V and J ends, which lost 8 bases and 4 bases, there was a span of 24 bases. Looked up from germline, CDR1 is SNHLY and CDR2 is FYNNEI. This chain's CDR3 is CASLNPSWVRGYEQYF. CDR3 DNA sequence: TGTGCCAGCTTAAACCCGAGCTGGGTAAGGGGATACGAGCAGTACTTC.

The chain recombines TRBV7-9 with TRBJ2-7, with TRBD1 matching 12 bases. V trimming: 5 bases; J trimming: 4 bases; junction bases outside the gene matches: 6. The CDR3 runs 15 residues. The germline V gene has CDR1 SEHNR and CDR2 FQNEAQ (reference sequence). CDR3: CASSHPGQGAYEQYF. CDR3 DNA sequence: TGTGCCAGCAGCCATCCGGGACAGGGGGCGTACGAGCAGTACTTC.

The chain joins TRBV9 to TRBJ1-3; tentatively, D is TRBD1 (6 bases). This CDR3 has 15 amino acids. Trimming left V 5 bases short and J 0 bases short, with 12 bases between. Per the germline V gene, CDR1 is SGDLS and CDR2 is YYNGEE. CDR3 in DNA: TGTGCCAGCAGTGCAGGGGACTACTCTGGAAACACCATATATTTT. It codes for CASSAGDYSGNTIYF.

The gene calls are TRBV21-1 and TRBJ2-4; TRBD1, the D gene given by the table, was not confirmed from the DNA. TRBV21-1 is tagged as a pseudogene. CDR3 length: 16 amino acids. The chain's CDR3 is CASSKPVGCQGNIQYF. CDR3 sequence (DNA): TGTGCCAGCAGCAAACCGGTCGGCTGCCAGGGAAACATTCAGTACTTC.

V usage is TRBV12-5 and J usage is TRBJ2-7; 8 bases map to TRBD2. This CDR3 is built from 13 residues. Germline-derived CDR1 and CDR2 are LGHNT and FRNRAP. The J segment lost 6 bases and the V segment lost 5 bases, leaving 6 bases of the junction unmatched. The chain's CDR3 is CASGPREATEQYF. CDR3 DNA: TGTGCTAGTGGTCCGCGGGAGGCCACCGAGCAGTACTTC.

The V gene is TRBV7-2, the J gene TRBJ2-6; no clear D. CDR3 length equals 15 residues. The germline CDR1 and CDR2 sequences are SGHTA and FQGNSA. V lost 3 bases and J 0 bases, leaving 6 bases between the germline ends. The CDR3 loop reads CASSFKLSGANVLTF. For the CDR3, the DNA is TGTGCCAGCAGCTTCAAGCTCTCTGGGGCCAACGTCCTGACTTTC.

The chain employs TRBV5-1 and TRBJ2-7, with D possibly TRBD1 on 6 matching bases. Per the germline V gene, CDR1 is SGHRS and CDR2 is YFSETQ. This CDR3 is built from 16 residues. V dropped 2 bases and J dropped 4 bases, with 19 bases sitting between them. The CDR3 nucleotides read TGCGCCAGCAGCTTCGGTCCCACAGGGAATTCGTACGAGCAGTACTTC. Encoded protein: CASSFGPTGNSYEQYF.

This clone has just one count. The V and J genes are TRBV9 and TRBJ2-3; D is possibly TRBD2 (6 bases). V was pared by 3 bases and J by 6 bases, with 20 bases between. CDR3 length: 16 amino acids. The germline CDR1 and CDR2 sequences are SGDLS and YYNGEE. The CDR3 is CASSADVGGASDTQYF. The DNA for the CDR3 is TGTGCCAGCAGCGCCGATGTTGGCGGGGCGTCGGATACGCAGTATTTT.

V is TRBV10-3 and J is TRBJ1-5; D perhaps matches TRBD1 (5 bases). Looked up from germline, CDR1 is ENHRY and CDR2 is SYGVKD. CDR3 length: 13 amino acids. The V gene lost 8 bases and the J gene lost 4 bases, with 12 bases spanning the gap. The CDR3 DNA follows: TGTGCCATCGCTCTGGAGGGGAATCAGCCCCAGCATTTT. It encodes CAIALEGNQPQHF.

This chain links TRBV19 with TRBJ2-1; D not resolved. Germline CDR1 reads LNHDA; CDR2 reads SQIVND (reference sequence). The CDR3 consists of 14 residues. The ends were cut back, 5 bases at V and 0 bases at J, with 8 bases in the middle. Written as DNA, the CDR3 is TGTGCCAGTAGTCCCCAGAGCTCCTACAATGAGCAGTTCTTC. Translating it yields CASSPQSSYNEQFF.

The chain recombines TRBV28 with TRBJ2-2; a weak D match, TRBD1 (5 bases). V lost 8 bases and J 3 bases, leaving 13 bases between the germline ends. Germline V gene lookup returns CDR1 MDHEN and CDR2 SYDVKM. The CDR3 has 14 residues. The CDR3 loop is CASVVDTYTGELFF. In DNA form, the CDR3 reads TGTGCCAGCGTCGTGGACACCTACACCGGGGAGCTGTTTTTT.

The genes are TRBV9 and TRBJ2-5, with 11 bases aligning to TRBD2. The germline gives CDR1 SGDLS, CDR2 YYNGEE. V lost 4 bases, J lost 4 bases, and 15 bases stayed unmatched. There are 18 residues in the CDR3. The CDR3 reads CASSPSRPGLAGGETQYF. In DNA form, the CDR3 reads TGTGCCAGCAGCCCCTCCCGGCCGGGGCTAGCGGGAGGAGAGACCCAGTACTTC.

The chain carries TRBV7-3 and TRBJ2-6, with unresolved D. V was clipped by 5 bases and J by 0 bases, with 5 bases between them. Germline loops: CDR1 SGHTA, CDR2 FQGTGA. CDR3 length equals 14 residues. CDR3 nucleotides: TGTGCCAGCAGCCCGGGCTCTGGGGCCAACGTCCTGACTTTC. This gives the protein CASSPGSGANVLTF.

The CDR3 is CASSESAGGRGNIQYF. In DNA, the CDR3 is TGCGCCAGCAGTGAGTCGGCGGGGGGGCGGGGAAACATTCAGTACTTC. The chain joins TRBV10-1 to TRBJ2-4; 9 bases match TRBD2. CDR1 is WNHNN, CDR2 SYGVQD, per germline (reference sequence). The CDR3 contains 16 residues. Germline trimming cut 0 bases from V and 6 bases from J; bases unmatched to any gene: 6.

This clone was seen a single time. This rearrangement joins TRBV6-6 to TRBJ1-1, with 7 bases matching TRBD1. Per the germline V gene, CDR1 is MNHNY and CDR2 is SVGAGI (reference sequence). CDR3 length: 14 residues. V shed 2 bases and J 4 bases; nucleotides not matched to a gene: 4. CDR3 protein: CASSYDDRATEAFF. The CDR3 DNA follows: TGTGCCAGCAGTTACGACGACAGGGCCACTGAAGCTTTCTTT.

V is TRBV25-1 and J is TRBJ2-7, with TRBD1 identical over 7 bases. CDR3 length: 14 amino acids. V gave up 3 bases and J gave up 6 bases; unmatched junction bases: 8. Per the germline V gene, CDR1 is MGHDK and CDR2 is SYGVNS. The CDR3 coding sequence is TGTGCCAGCAGTGAGACAGGGATTTCGCGCGAGCAGTACTTC. Translation gives CASSETGISREQYF.

The chain links TRBV6-5 to TRBJ2-2; no definite D call. This CDR3 is 16 amino acids long. Trimming took 0 bases from V and 4 from J, leaving 12 bases between them. The germline V gene encodes CDR1 MNHEY and CDR2 SVGAGI. CDR3 bases: TGTGCCAGCAGTTACTCGTTTCCTCCCTCCACCGGGGAGCTGTTTTTT. Its translation: CASSYSFPPSTGELFF.

The J gene is TRBJ2-7, the V gene TRBV28, with D possibly matching TRBD2 (6 bases). Per the germline V gene, CDR1 is MDHEN and CDR2 is SYDVKM. Trimming removed 5 bases at V and 0 bases at J, with 14 bases between. The CDR3 length is 15 residues. Here the CDR3 reads CASSPLGAGSYEQYF. In nucleotides, the CDR3 is TGTGCCAGCAGTCCCCTTGGAGCGGGCTCCTACGAGCAGTACTTC.

This clone was observed a handful of times. This rearrangement joins TRBV19 to TRBJ2-1, with TRBD2 as a possible D gene (6 bases). Germline V gives CDR1 LNHDA, CDR2 SQIVND (reference sequence). This CDR3 has 15 amino acids. V lost 3 bases and J 9 bases, leaving 18 bases between the germline ends. As DNA, the CDR3 is TGTGCCAGTAGTATTCTGGCGGGGACCACAGGTGAGCAGTTCTTC. Its protein product is CASSILAGTTGEQFF.

This clone was detected only a few times. The gene calls are TRBV10-3 and TRBJ1-1, with D perhaps TRBD1 (5 bases). This CDR3 is built from 14 residues. V lost 4 bases and J lost 5, with 14 bases in between. Germline V gene data show CDR1 as ENHRY and CDR2 as SYGVKD. The DNA for the CDR3 is TGTGCCATCAGTGGCCTGGGGGTTCAGACTGAAGCTTTCTTT. The encoded protein is CAISGLGVQTEAFF.